This is a list of T cell receptor beta chains from one sample in a study of cytomegalovirus exposure and HLA in healthy donors. TCRdb keeps only in-frame clones here, not all; method: immunoSEQ multiplex PCR. The data contain more than 95,000 clones, roughly 75% of them singletons. Sequenced: PBMCs. The origin of the receptors is a woman aged 40 to 55 in good health and CMV-seronegative. The CDR3 runs from the conserved cysteine through the conserved F or W. A D gene is named only where the DNA matches it firmly. Size is stated for part of the rows, as once, few or many counts, or as a class when the clone is expanded.

>.|TRBD2|TRBJ2-5|TRBV28
TGTGCCACCAGTGGACTAGCGGGAGACGGAAGAGAGACCCAGTACTTC
CATSGLAGDGRETQYF
>few|.|TRBJ2-2|TRBV6-4
TGTGCCAGCAGTGAACAGGACACCGGGGAGCTGTTTTTT
CASSEQDTGELFF
>.|TRBD2|TRBJ2-1|TRBV4-3
TGCGCCAGCAGCCAGCGGGAGGGCCTAAACAATGAGCAGTTCTTC
CASSQREGLNNEQFF
>.|.|TRBJ2-7|TRBV5-6
TGTGCCAGCAGCTTAGGAACACAGTGGTACGAGCAGTACTTC
CASSLGTQWYEQYF
>.|TRBD1|TRBJ1-2|TRBV27
TGTGCCAGCAGTCAGGGGGCGCGCGGCTACACCTTC
CASSQGARGYTF
>.|TRBD1|TRBJ1-4|TRBV19
TGTGCCACCCAAATCAGGGGGGCTGAAAAACTGTTTTTT
CATQIRGAEKLFF
>.|.|TRBJ1-1|TRBV11-1
TGTGCCAGCAGCTTTAGAGGCCGAACTGAAGCTTTCTTT
CASSFRGRTEAFF
>once|TRBD2|TRBJ2-1|TRBV29-1
TGCAGCGTTGACGGACTAGCGGAGAGCTCCTACAATGAGCAGTTCTTC
CSVDGLAESSYNEQFF
>.|.|TRBJ2-3|TRBV30
TGTGCCTGGAGTCACCACGCGGGCACAGATACGCAGTATTTT
CAWSHHAGTDTQYF
>.|TRBD1|TRBJ1-2|TRBV5-1
TGCGCCAGCAGTCAAGAACAGGGGAACTATGGCTACACCTTC
CASSQEQGNYGYTF
>.|.|TRBJ1-2|TRBV29-1
TGCAGCGTTTACAGTGGCTATGGCTACACCTTC
CSVYSGYGYTF
>.|.|TRBJ1-1|TRBV6-4
TGTGCCAGCAGTGATCCCGTCAGGGTGATGACTGAAGCTTTCTTT
CASSDPVRVMTEAFF
>.|.|TRBJ1-2|TRBV28
TGTGCCAGCAGGTCACAGGGAGGGGGGTATGGCTACACCTTC
CASRSQGGGYGYTF
>.|TRBD1|TRBJ1-2|TRBV11-2
TGTGCCAGCAGCGGTGTACCGACAGGGGAAGGCTACACCTTC
CASSGVPTGEGYTF
>.|.|TRBJ2-1|TRBV7-3
TGTGCCAGCAGCTTAAGCGGGACGGGCAATGAGCAGTTCTTC
CASSLSGTGNEQFF
>few|.|TRBJ1-5|TRBV11-2
TGTGCCAGCAGCTTAAGCGTCAATCAGCCCCAGCATTTT
CASSLSVNQPQHF
>.|.|TRBJ1-2|TRBV19
TGTGCCAGTAGTACCGCCTTGTTACAGGGAACTGGCTACACCTTC
CASSTALLQGTGYTF
>.|TRBD1|TRBJ1-4|TRBV19
TGTGCCAGCCGCAGCCCGGGACAGGGGACATTTGACGAAAAACTGTTTTTT
CASRSPGQGTFDEKLFF
>.|TRBD2|TRBJ2-3|TRBV28
TGTGCCAGCAGCCCTATCGCGGGACTAGCGGGAGATAAGGGAACAGATACGCAGTATTTT
CASSPIAGLAGDKGTDTQYF
>.|.|TRBJ1-1|TRBV5-6
TGTGCCAGCAGCTTGGTTCCAGGGAGGATTGAAGCTTTCTTT
CASSLVPGRIEAFF
>.|.|TRBJ2-2|TRBV7-9
TGTGCCAGCCCGGACACCGGGGAGCTGTTTTTT
CASPDTGELFF
>.|TRBD2|TRBJ2-1|TRBV9
TGTGCCAGCAGCGCCTCGAGCGGGAGGCCCTACAATGAGCAGTTCTTC
CASSASSGRPYNEQFF
>.|.|TRBJ2-5|TRBV5-4
TGTGCCAGCAACACGGGGTTGTACCAAGAGACCCAGTACTTC
CASNTGLYQETQYF
>once|TRBD2|TRBJ2-3|TRBV7-9
TGTGCCAGCAGCCCACAACTAGCGGGAGGCGCGGATACGCAGTATTTT
CASSPQLAGGADTQYF
>.|TRBD1|TRBJ1-2|TRBV29-1
TGCAGCGCCGGGACAGGGAGGGCCAACTATGGCTACACCTTC
CSAGTGRANYGYTF
>.|TRBD1|TRBJ1-1|TRBV18
TGTGCCAGCTCACCAGACAGGGGTAACACTGAAGCTTTCTTT
CASSPDRGNTEAFF
>.|TRBD1|TRBJ2-2|TRBV5-6
TGTGCCAGCAGCATCCCGGGACAGGGTGGCACCGGGGAGCTGTTTTTT
CASSIPGQGGTGELFF
>many|TRBD1|TRBJ1-1|TRBV6-4
TGTGCCAGCAGTGACTCCCCCGGGACAGGGAACACTGAAGCTTTCTTT
CASSDSPGTGNTEAFF
>.|.|TRBJ2-7|TRBV19
TGTGCCAGGATTAACAGGGAGAGCTCCTACGAGCAGTACTTC
CARINRESSYEQYF
>.|.|TRBJ2-5|TRBV28
TGTGCCAGCAGTTTCCCCGGGACTTGGGAGACCCAGTACTTC
CASSFPGTWETQYF
>.|TRBD2|TRBJ2-1|TRBV2
TGTGCCAGCAGCGGTACACTAGCGGGAGGTAATGAGCAGTTCTTC
CASSGTLAGGNEQFF
>.|TRBD1|TRBJ1-5|TRBV10-1
TGCGCCAGCAGGACAGGGTGTCAGCCCCAGCATTTT
CASRTGCQPQHF
>once|TRBD2|TRBJ2-1|TRBV5-1
TGCGCCAGCAGTCGGGGGGGGGAGGGAGCACCTGAGCAGTTCTTC
CASSRGGEGAPEQFF
>.|.|TRBJ2-2|TRBV2
TGTGCCAGCAGCGAACGGACAGCCCTAAACACCGGGGAGCTGTTTTTT
CASSERTALNTGELFF
>.|.|TRBJ1-1|TRBV27
TGTGCCAGCAGTTACGTAGGCGGGGCCATTATGAACACTGAAGCTTTCTTT
CASSYVGGAIMNTEAFF
>.|.|TRBJ2-3|TRBV7-9
TGTGCCAGCAGCTTAGGGGACTGGAAAGCCGATACGCAGTATTTT
CASSLGDWKADTQYF
>.|.|TRBJ2-5|TRBV20-1
TGCAGTGCTAGTAGACAAGAGACCCAGTACTTC
CSASRQETQYF
>.|.|TRBJ1-2|TRBV5-8
TGTGCCAGCAGCCCGAGGGGGGGCTCAGGCTATGGCTACACCTTC
CASSPRGGSGYGYTF
>.|.|TRBJ1-1|TRBV14
TGTGCCAGCAGCCAGGGACATGCGAACACTGAAGCTTTCTTT
CASSQGHANTEAFF
>.|TRBD2|TRBJ2-1|TRBV7-6
TGTGCCAGCAGCCGCACGACTAGCGGGAGTCAATCCTACAATGAGCAGTTCTTC
CASSRTTSGSQSYNEQFF
>.|.|TRBJ2-5|TRBV7-9
TGTGCCAGCACCTCGGACGGCGCAACGGGGGAGACCCAGTACTTC
CASTSDGATGETQYF
>.|TRBD2|TRBJ2-5|TRBV2
TGTGCCAGCAGTGGGCTAGCGGGAGGGACAGAGACCCAGTACTTC
CASSGLAGGTETQYF
>.|TRBD1|TRBJ2-2|TRBV6-6
TGTGCCAGCAACCGACAGGGTCCGGTCACCGGGGAGCTGTTTTTT
CASNRQGPVTGELFF
>.|.|TRBJ1-3|TRBV4-3
TGCGCCAGCAGCCAAGAGGCCAGGGTTGGAAACACCATATATTTT
CASSQEARVGNTIYF
>.|.|TRBJ1-5|TRBV4-1
TGCGCCAGCAGCCAAGCGGAGGGTGGGAGCAATCAGCCCCAGCATTTT
CASSQAEGGSNQPQHF
>.|.|TRBJ2-2|TRBV18
TGTGCCAGCTCACCAGGCAGTCTTAACATCGGGGAGCTGTTTTTT
CASSPGSLNIGELFF
>.|TRBD1|TRBJ1-1|TRBV5-6
TGTGCCAGCAGCGAACAGGGGGCTGAAGCTTTCTTT
CASSEQGAEAFF
>.|TRBD2|TRBJ2-1|TRBV6-5
TGTGCCAGCAGTTACTCCGGGCTAGCGGTCTACAATGAGCAGTTCTTC
CASSYSGLAVYNEQFF
>.|TRBD2|TRBJ2-5|TRBV5-1
TGCGCCAGCAGCTTGGGCCTAGCGGTTCAGGAGACCCAGTACTTC
CASSLGLAVQETQYF
>.|.|TRBJ1-3|TRBV4-3
TGCGCCAGCAGCCCTCGCAGGGCGGCAAACACCATATATTTT
CASSPRRAANTIYF
>few|.|TRBJ2-5|TRBV7-4
TGTGCCAGCAGCCGCCGGGACACGGGGGAGACCCAGTACTTC
CASSRRDTGETQYF
>.|.|TRBJ1-3|TRBV2
TGTGCCAGCACCGAGCTGGGGGGGGCAGGAAACACCATATATTTT
CASTELGGAGNTIYF
>.|TRBD1|TRBJ2-3|TRBV4-1
TGCGCCAGCAGCCAAGAAGGCGGGACAGGAGCTAGCACAGATACGCAGTATTTT
CASSQEGGTGASTDTQYF
>.|.|TRBJ1-1|TRBV4-1
TGCGCCAGCAGCCAAGGTACCAACAACAGGGTCCTTGAAGCTTTCTTT
CASSQGTNNRVLEAFF
>.|.|TRBJ1-1|TRBV19
TGTGCCAGTAGTATATCGGGTATTACTGAAGCTTTCTTT
CASSISGITEAFF
>.|TRBD2|TRBJ2-4|TRBV4-1
TGCGCCAGCAGCCAAGCTTCTAGCGGGAGGGCCTTAAACATTCAGTACTTC
CASSQASSGRALNIQYF
>once|.|TRBJ2-5|TRBV7-2
TGTGCCAGCAGCTTAGCGCGATCCTCCGAGACCCAGTACTTC
CASSLARSSETQYF
>.|.|TRBJ1-3|TRBV28
TGTGCCAGCGGATCTCCCGGGAGTTGGTCCGGCTCTGGAAACACCATATATTTT
CASGSPGSWSGSGNTIYF
>.|.|TRBJ1-2|TRBV19
TGTGCCAGTAATCAGAATAACTATGGCTACACCTTC
CASNQNNYGYTF